A single sample gave rise to the 27 T cell receptor beta chains below, sequenced in a study of response to subunit inactivated influenza vaccine. MiXCR, applied by TCRdb to the RT-PCR reads, yields one record per CDR3 protein. The data show hundreds of thousands of distinct CDR3 sequences, with around 15% seen just once and 6.5% to 8% held by the top ten. Source: PBMCs from blood, taken about 14 days before vaccination. These receptors all come from a man aged 45-65 years who received an inactivated influenza vaccine.

This clonotype came up many times. V usage is TRBV4-1 and J usage is TRBJ2-1, with TRBD2 matching over 8 bases. This CDR3 is built from 14 residues. The germline CDR1 and CDR2 sequences are MGHRA and YSYEKL. With V trimmed by 4 bases and J by 8 bases, 7 bases remained unmatched. CDR3 nucleotides: TGCGCCAGCAGCCGCGGTGCGGGGGGTGATGAGCAGTTCTTC. Its protein product is CASSRGAGGDEQFF.

V usage is TRBV11-2 and J usage is TRBJ2-7, with TRBD1 matching 10 bases. Germline values: CDR1 SGHAT, CDR2 FQNNGV. This CDR3 spans 18 amino acids. The V gene end was trimmed by 2 bases and the J gene end by 4 bases; junction bases not matched to a gene: 14. The CDR3 nucleotides read TGTGCCAGCAGCTTACCCAACAAAGGGGACAGGGGAAGGTACGAGCAGTACTTC. Protein sequence: CASSLPNKGDRGRYEQYF.

This sequence joins TRBV5-6 and TRBJ1-5, with D maybe TRBD1 (5 bases). The CDR3 extends over 17 amino acids. Trimming took off 3 bases at V and 2 bases at J, with 18 bases between the two ends. From germline, CDR1 is SGHDT and CDR2 YYEEEE. The CDR3 DNA reads as TGTGCCAGCAGCTCTCTACGGGAGGGGAGAGGCAATCAGCCCCAGCATTTT. Protein sequence: CASSSLREGRGNQPQHF.

This clonotype has only a few counts. The chain recombines TRBV12-3 or TRBV12-4 with TRBJ2-3, with 10 bases that match TRBD2. V lost 4 bases, J lost 1 base, and 8 bases stayed unmatched. There are 17 residues in the CDR3. The CDR3 sequence: CASSYYPSGGGTDTQYF. In nucleotides, the CDR3 is TGTGCCAGCAGTTATTATCCGAGCGGGGGGGGCACAGATACGCAGTATTTT.

In this sample, this clonotype turned up a few times. The chain uses TRBV4-3 and TRBJ1-4; no definite D call. Trimming removed 1 base at V and 4 bases at J, with 13 bases between. The CDR3 sequence is 16 residues long. From germline, CDR1 is LGHNA and CDR2 YSLEER. The CDR3 loop is CASSQALWGGNEKLFF. The CDR3 DNA follows: TGCGCCAGCAGCCAAGCGCTTTGGGGAGGTAATGAAAAACTGTTTTTT.

This clonotype has only a few counts. This chain links TRBV12-3 or TRBV12-4 with TRBJ1-1; TRBD1 is a possible D gene (6 bases). This CDR3 is 14 amino acids long. V was cut by 5 bases and J by 3 bases, with 13 bases left in between. In DNA form, the CDR3 reads TGTGCCAGCAGTGCCTTGGGGGCAGACACTGAAGCTTTCTTT. It is translated as CASSALGADTEAFF.

In its sample, this clonotype was seen a few times. The chain links TRBV5-1 to TRBJ2-7; 8 nucleotides agree with TRBD2. Per germline, CDR1 SGHRS and CDR2 YFSETQ. The CDR3 has 15 amino acids. V lost 2 bases, J lost 0 bases, and 4 bases stayed unmatched. The DNA for the CDR3 is TGCGCCAGCAGCTTAACGGGAGGGCCCTCCTACGAGCAGTACTTC. Its translation: CASSLTGGPSYEQYF. Full variable domain (rest looked up from reference TRBV5-1 and TRBJ2-7): KAGVTQTPRYLIKTRGQQVTLSCSPISGHRSVSWYQQTPGQGLQFLFEYFSETQRNKGNFPGRFSGRQFSNSRSEMNVSTLELGDSALYLCASSLTGGPSYEQYFGPGTRLTVT.

V is TRBV5-1 and J is TRBJ2-1, with 9 bases matching TRBD2. The germline V gene encodes CDR1 SGHRS and CDR2 YFSETQ. The CDR3 loop spans 19 amino acids. V trimming: 1 base; J trimming: 3 bases; junction bases outside the gene matches: 14. The CDR3 region is CASSLRAGGTRALYNEQFF. CDR3 DNA: TGCGCCAGCAGCTTGCGCGCGGGGGGGACCCGGGCCCTCTACAATGAGCAGTTCTTC.

The rearrangement uses TRBV7-2 and TRBJ1-1, with D hard to call. Trimming took 2 bases from V and 1 from J, leaving 8 bases between them. CDR1 SGHTA and CDR2 FQGNSA come from the germline V gene. The CDR3 sequence is 14 residues long. The CDR3 DNA reads TGTGCCAGCAGCTTAACCCGGAGGAACACTGAAGCTTTCTTT. Its translation: CASSLTRRNTEAFF.

This clonotype was recorded a few times. The rearrangement uses TRBV15 and TRBJ1-1, with D unclear. V gave up 7 bases and J gave up 3 bases, with 12 bases separating them. The CDR3 is 13 residues long. In germline, CDR1 is LNHNV, CDR2 YYDKDF (reference sequence). CDR3 in amino acids: CATTWQSDTEAFF. In nucleotides, the CDR3 is TGTGCCACCACCTGGCAGTCGGACACTGAAGCTTTCTTT.

Only a few counts were recorded for this clonotype. V gene TRBV6-5 combines with J gene TRBJ1-2, with 8 bases identical to TRBD1. With 3 bases clipped from V and 8 bases from J, the junction kept 5 bases outside the gene matches. The germline CDR1 and CDR2 sequences are MNHEY and SVGAGI. This CDR3 is 13 amino acids long. CDR3 amino acids: CASSYSGGGGYTF. CDR3 DNA: TGTGCCAGCAGTTATTCAGGGGGCGGGGGCTACACCTTC.

This clonotype was seen ten or more times. The chain links TRBV5-6 to TRBJ1-1; 8 bases fit TRBD1. Germline CDR1 reads SGHDT; CDR2 reads YYEEEE. The ends lost 0 bases at V and 5 bases at J; junction bases unmatched: 9. CDR3 length: 16 amino acids. The chain's CDR3 is CASSLAGRGQGTEAFF. CDR3 DNA sequence: TGTGCCAGCAGCTTGGCCGGCAGGGGGCAAGGGACTGAAGCTTTCTTT.

This clonotype was seen a handful of times. V gene TRBV27 combines with J gene TRBJ1-4; no clear D gene. The CDR3 contains 15 residues. Germline V CDR1 and CDR2: MNHEY, SMNVEV (reference sequence). The germline V and J ends were trimmed by 2 bases and 4 bases, with 11 bases remaining between them. CDR3 DNA: TGTGCCAGCAGTTTACTGGTAGGGAATAATGAAAAACTGTTTTTT. Translating gives CASSLLVGNNEKLFF.

The gene calls are TRBV7-9 and TRBJ2-3; D not certain. Germline CDR1 SEHNR, CDR2 FQNEAQ (reference sequence). The CDR3 loop spans 14 amino acids. V lost 0 bases to trimming and J lost 2 bases, with 6 bases between them. CDR3 amino acids: CASSLAGNTDTQYF. CDR3 sequence (DNA): TGTGCCAGCAGCTTAGCGGGGAACACAGATACGCAGTATTTT.

This clonotype was counted only a few times. The chain links TRBV18 to TRBJ2-1; the match to TRBD2 covers 12 bases. CDR3 length: 17 amino acids. Looked up from germline, CDR1 is KGHSH and CDR2 is LQKENI. Trimming at V came to 3 bases and at J to 0 bases, leaving 3 bases not matched to a gene. The CDR3 region is CASSPTSGGFSYNEQFF. CDR3 DNA sequence: TGTGCCAGCTCACCCACTAGCGGGGGGTTCTCCTACAATGAGCAGTTCTTC.

This chain links TRBV3-1 with TRBJ2-7, with D perhaps TRBD2 (5 bases). The CDR3 has 15 residues. Trimming pared 1 base from V and 3 bases from J, leaving 13 bases between. Germline CDR1 is LGHDT and CDR2 is YNNKEL (reference sequence). The CDR3 bases are TGTGCCAGCAGCCAAGCGTCGGGGAGTTACTACGAGCAGTACTTC. Protein product: CASSQASGSYYEQYF.

This clonotype was detected a few times. This rearrangement joins TRBV10-3 to TRBJ2-7; 8 nucleotides align to TRBD1. V was pared by 10 bases and J by 6 bases, with 14 bases of the junction left unmatched. In germline, CDR1 is ENHRY, CDR2 SYGVKD. CDR3 length: 14 amino acids. Here the CDR3 reads CATGTPGQGGEQYF. Written as DNA, the CDR3 is TGTGCCACAGGGACCCCTGGACAGGGAGGCGAGCAGTACTTC.

This clonotype was detected a few times. V and J are TRBV3-1 and TRBJ2-3; D remains unclear. The V gene lost 1 base and the J gene lost 4 bases, with 6 bases spanning the gap. Germline-derived CDR1 and CDR2 are LGHDT and YNNKEL (reference sequence). CDR3 length: 13 residues. CDR3 sequence (DNA): TGTGCCAGCAGCCAAGTCGAGTCAGATACGCAGTATTTT. Translation gives CASSQVESDTQYF.

This clonotype appeared a few times. The chain carries TRBV3-1 and TRBJ1-2; a weak D match, TRBD1 (5 bases). This CDR3 has 15 residues. Germline V gene sequence: CDR1 LGHDT, CDR2 YNNKEL (reference sequence). The V gene lost 4 bases and the J gene lost 3 bases, with 15 bases spanning the gap. The CDR3 reads CASSPGTKRDYGYTF. In DNA form, the CDR3 reads TGTGCCAGCAGCCCCGGGACCAAGCGTGACTATGGCTACACCTTC. The entire variable domain, with the rest obtained from reference TRBV3-1 and TRBJ1-2, is as follows: DTAVSQTPKYLVTQMGNDKSIKCEQNLGHDTMYWYKQDSKKFLKIMFSYNNKELIINETVPNRFSPKSPDKAHLNLHINSLELGDSAVYFCASSPGTKRDYGYTFGSGTRLTVV.

The genes are TRBV2 and TRBJ2-1; 8 nucleotides match TRBD2. Trimming took 6 bases from V and 6 from J; bases not matched to a gene: 10. The CDR3 extends over 15 amino acids. The V gene's germline CDR1 is SNHLY and CDR2 FYNNEI. This chain's CDR3 is CASSIRAGGSNEQFF. CDR3 sequence (DNA): TGTGCCAGCAGCATAAGGGCGGGGGGAAGCAATGAGCAGTTCTTC.

The genes are TRBV20-1 and TRBJ2-4, with D perhaps TRBD1 or TRBD2 (5 bases each). CDR1 DFQATT and CDR2 SNEGSKA come from the germline V gene (reference sequence). V lost 3 bases, J lost 4 bases, and 16 bases lay in between. The CDR3 has 15 amino acids. CDR3 in amino acids: CSASRADNLKNIQYF. The CDR3, as DNA: TGCAGTGCTAGCCGAGCGGACAACCTTAAAAACATTCAGTACTTC.

V is TRBV29-1 and J is TRBJ2-5; D perhaps matches TRBD1 (5 bases). The CDR3 has 13 residues. V was trimmed by 5 bases and J by 4 bases, leaving 14 bases between them. In germline, CDR1 is SQVTM, CDR2 ANQGSEA. Written as DNA, the CDR3 is TGCAGCGTTAGTAAGGGGCTTGGAGAGACCCAGTACTTC. Translated, it gives CSVSKGLGETQYF.

This clonotype was recorded a few times. V usage is TRBV15 and J usage is TRBJ1-1; the D is unclear. The CDR3 spans 14 residues. Germline CDR1 LNHNV, CDR2 YYDKDF (reference sequence). The V end was cut by 3 bases, the J end by 0 bases, with 8 bases between. The CDR3 protein is CATSSHSMNTEAFF. The CDR3, as DNA: TGTGCCACCAGCAGTCATTCGATGAACACTGAAGCTTTCTTT.

At least ten counts were recorded for this clonotype. The chain employs TRBV7-2 and TRBJ1-1; D call uncertain. Germline lookup yields CDR1 SGHTA and CDR2 FQGNSA. Trimming cost V 5 bases and J 5 bases, with 18 bases left between them. This CDR3 contains 15 residues. DNA for the CDR3: TGTGCCAGCAGCCCAGTGACTGGAGGGCGAACTGAAGCTTTCTTT. Translated, it gives CASSPVTGGRTEAFF.

This chain connects TRBV29-1 to TRBJ2-2; D could derive from TRBD1 or TRBD2 (5 bases each). CDR3 length equals 14 residues. Trimming left V 7 bases short and J 4 bases short, with 16 bases between. Germline CDR1 SQVTM, CDR2 ANQGSEA. DNA for the CDR3: TGCAGCGGTAAACCGGGACGCAGCACCGGGGAGCTGTTTTTT. This encodes CSGKPGRSTGELFF.

The V gene is TRBV7-2, the J gene TRBJ1-5, with 8 bases that match TRBD1. This CDR3 spans 15 amino acids. V lost 5 bases and J lost 7; bases outside the gene matches: 10. The V gene's germline CDR1 is SGHTA and CDR2 FQGNSA. DNA for the CDR3: TGTGCCAGCAGCAATGACAGGGGTCAAGGACAGCCCCAGCATTTT. Encoded protein: CASSNDRGQGQPQHF.

The genes are TRBV15 and TRBJ1-2, with TRBD1 as a possible D gene (5 bases). Per the germline V gene, CDR1 is LNHNV and CDR2 is YYDKDF (reference sequence). The CDR3 spans 13 residues. Trimming took 5 bases from V and 1 from J, leaving 8 bases between them. The CDR3 region has the DNA TGTGCCACCAGCGAGACAGTTAACTATGGCTACACCTTC. Protein: CATSETVNYGYTF.